The clone carrying this T cell receptor (beta chain) was counted a few times. Clones were read by immunoSEQ multiplex PCR, and TCRdb kept only the in-frame ones, dropping some. Of 180,000 or so clones listed, around 93% are singletons. The sample originates from a study of control samples from healthy donors and cancer patients. Sequencing was carried out using blood. This clonotype was sampled from a woman aged 60-75 years in good health.

CDR3: CASSFRTSYNEQFF. The CDR3 region has the DNA TGTGCCAGCAGCTTTCGTACGTCGTACAATGAGCAGTTCTTC. The chain employs TRBV7-8 and TRBJ2-1; D uncertain. The CDR3 covers 14 residues. CDR1 is SGHVS and CDR2 is FQNEAQ in the germline V gene. Trimming took off 3 bases at V and 4 bases at J, with 10 bases between the two ends.